The following is a TCR beta chain sequence with its context. The antigen it recognizes is unknown. No base quality information exists; no much larger clone differs at one position. This entry comes from a study of T cell responses to AZD1222 COVID-19 vaccine (dated by TCRdb to the early 2020s). For the wider study: AZD1222 recipients whose second dose came at about 4 weeks and those whose second dose came at about 12 weeks were combined into one group, since spike-specific TCR depth and breadth did not differ between the two schedules. TCR sequencing was performed for roughly 250 trial participants, of whom 200 to 210 were given two doses of AZD1222 and approximately 25 were given two doses of MenACWY control vaccine. Enrollment into the trials was organized by age into subgroups of 18-55, 56-69 and 70-plus years, and those subgroups contained roughly 140, 27 and 60 TCR-sequenced participants, respectively.

The CDR3 goes from the cysteine to the phenylalanine over 15 residues. Just the 45-base CDR3 DNA is kept, in frame starting at base 1. The V end loses 2 bases and the J end loses 0 bases, and a stretch of 9 bases separates them. CDR1 and CDR2 were assigned from the germline V gene as SGHRS and YFSETQ. Results and caveats for the whole study, not just this receptor: Only a handful of AZD1222 recipients were SARS-CoV-2 seropositive at baseline, limiting conclusions about previously exposed vaccinees. In the small 56-69-year group, the increase in depth fell short of significance, most likely because of low power. Because no day 14 peak-response samples were available, repertoires were characterized only after the peak T cell response. CD4 TCRs associated with the vaccine covered the entire spike protein, and the dominant responses were in regions 160-218 and 743-854. Nearly half of unique spike-specific TCRs reportedly recognized epitopes outside regions mutated in the B.1.351 and B.1.1.7 variants. Most participants were white British and females outnumbered males, and the authors suggested that clonal diversity may have been underestimated. Spike-specific TCR breadth and depth rose significantly after two AZD1222 doses compared with day 0 and with MenACWY recipients.

This sample's time point label indicates: baseline before first vaccination. Samples from vaccinated people were obtained from the UK trials COV001 and COV002, which included a single-blind randomized controlled phase 2/3 trial of AZD1222 (ChAdOx1 nCoV-19) in healthy adults. For TCRbeta chain sequencing, PBMC samples from trial participants were taken at day 0 and at day 28 after the second dose. The CDR3 regions of human TCRbeta chains were analyzed by immunosequencing. Under the source paper's analysis protocol: Repertoire TCRs were matched against a reference library of SARS-CoV-2-specific TCRs generated with the MIRA antigen-specificity platform. Breadth meant the fraction of unique TCRs that were SARS-CoV-2-associated, whereas depth meant the fraction of total T cells that were SARS-CoV-2-associated. Using the MIRA data, every spike-specific TCR was mapped to the spike region that the TCR reacted to and assigned to either a CD4 or a CD8 class. Log10-transformed breadth and depth values were compared by one-way ANOVA with Sidak's multiple comparisons tests. The source is immuneACCESS, and TCRdb retained only in-frame sequences with V and J called. Part of the clones is not carried over; for the studies checked, unresolved V genes explain less than half of this, and the remainder is unexplained. The V and J calls and clone size were taken over from that table, and D and trimming were inferred from the DNA. For this sample the table gives more than 150,000 clones, of which approximately 90% were detected only once. The ten largest clones add up to 5% to 7% of the sample.

The sequence was obtained from an adult in good health. Here the chain combines TRBV5-1 and TRBJ1-5, with TRBD1 tentatively as D gene (5 bases match). The starting material was peripheral blood, obtained on day 0 of AZD1222 vaccination. Here the CDR3 is given as CASSLSGDSNQPQHF. The nucleotides are TGCGCCAGCAGCTTATCGGGGGATAGCAATCAGCCCCAGCATTTT.